This T cell receptor beta chain was captured in a study of molecular identifiers for immune sequencing clone quantification. As CD8+CD4-CCR7+CD45RA+ cells, naive CD8 T cells were sorted. TCRdb re-derived calls from the PCR reads in MiXCR, one entry per CDR3 protein. The sample lists 50,000 to 65,000 distinct CDR3 sequences, under 30% occurring once. This clonotype appeared many times. Its antigen is still unknown. Study results and caveats: Identical TCR molecules can share a barcode, and this sharing could underestimate highly expanded clone sizes. Beyond 20 RNA copies, clones held over 97% of effector molecules, compared with under 1% in naive cells.

V was clipped by 0 bases and J by 11 bases, with 14 bases between them. CDR3 length equals 13 residues. In germline, CDR1 is SGHDT, CDR2 YYEEEE. The chain joins TRBV5-6 to TRBJ1-1; D not resolved. Sequences were obtained from naive CD8+ T cells from blood, with Jurkat cell RNA spiked in. Stated subset: FACS-sorted CD8+CD4-CCR7+CD45RA+ naive T cells. The TCR sequence derives from a human donor in good health. Some libraries in this study had Jurkat cell RNA spiked in. CDR3 amino acids: CASSLGSTINAFF. The DNA for the CDR3 is TGTGCCAGCAGCTTGGGGAGCACCATCAATGCTTTCTTT.